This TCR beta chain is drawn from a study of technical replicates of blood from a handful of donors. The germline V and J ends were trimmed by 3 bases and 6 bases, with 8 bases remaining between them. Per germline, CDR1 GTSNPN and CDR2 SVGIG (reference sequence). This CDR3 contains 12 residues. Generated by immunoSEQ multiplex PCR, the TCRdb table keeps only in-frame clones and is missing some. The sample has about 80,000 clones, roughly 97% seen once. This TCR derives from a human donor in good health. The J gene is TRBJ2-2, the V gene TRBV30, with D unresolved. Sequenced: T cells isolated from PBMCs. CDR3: CAWRADPGELFF. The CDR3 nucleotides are TGTGCCTGGAGGGCCGATCCCGGGGAGCTGTTTTTT.